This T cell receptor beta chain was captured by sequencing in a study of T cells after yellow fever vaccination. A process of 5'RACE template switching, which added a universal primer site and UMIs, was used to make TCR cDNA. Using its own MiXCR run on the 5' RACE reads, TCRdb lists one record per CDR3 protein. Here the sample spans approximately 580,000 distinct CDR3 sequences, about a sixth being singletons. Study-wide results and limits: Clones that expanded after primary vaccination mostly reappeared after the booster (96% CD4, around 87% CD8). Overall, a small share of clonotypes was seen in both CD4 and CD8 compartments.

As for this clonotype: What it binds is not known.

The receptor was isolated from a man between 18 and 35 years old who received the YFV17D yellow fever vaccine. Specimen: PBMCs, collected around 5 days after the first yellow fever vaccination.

Written as DNA, the CDR3 is TGTGCCAGCAGTTACAGTTCGGCGACCCAGTACTTC. Translation gives CASSYSSATQYF. This rearrangement joins TRBV6-2 or TRBV6-3 to TRBJ2-5; D not certain. Germline-derived CDR1 and CDR2 are MNHEY and SVGEGT. Trimming took off 2 bases at V and 7 bases at J, with 8 bases between the two ends. There are 12 residues in the CDR3.